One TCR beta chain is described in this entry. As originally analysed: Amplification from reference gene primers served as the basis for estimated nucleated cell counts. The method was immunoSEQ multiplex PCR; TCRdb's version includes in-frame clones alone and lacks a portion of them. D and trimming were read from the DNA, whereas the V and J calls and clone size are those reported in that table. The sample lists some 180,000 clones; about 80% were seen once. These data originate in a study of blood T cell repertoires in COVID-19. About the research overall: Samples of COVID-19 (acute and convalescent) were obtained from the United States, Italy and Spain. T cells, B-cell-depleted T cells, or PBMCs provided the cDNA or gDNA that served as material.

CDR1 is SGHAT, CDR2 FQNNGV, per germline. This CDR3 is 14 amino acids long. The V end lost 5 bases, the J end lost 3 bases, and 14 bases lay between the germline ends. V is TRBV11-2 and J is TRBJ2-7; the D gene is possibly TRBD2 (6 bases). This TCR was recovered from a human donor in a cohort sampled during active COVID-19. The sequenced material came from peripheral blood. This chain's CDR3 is CASSLASEGYEQYF. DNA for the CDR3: TGTGCCAGCAGCCTCGCTAGCGAAGGCTACGAGCAGTACTTC.